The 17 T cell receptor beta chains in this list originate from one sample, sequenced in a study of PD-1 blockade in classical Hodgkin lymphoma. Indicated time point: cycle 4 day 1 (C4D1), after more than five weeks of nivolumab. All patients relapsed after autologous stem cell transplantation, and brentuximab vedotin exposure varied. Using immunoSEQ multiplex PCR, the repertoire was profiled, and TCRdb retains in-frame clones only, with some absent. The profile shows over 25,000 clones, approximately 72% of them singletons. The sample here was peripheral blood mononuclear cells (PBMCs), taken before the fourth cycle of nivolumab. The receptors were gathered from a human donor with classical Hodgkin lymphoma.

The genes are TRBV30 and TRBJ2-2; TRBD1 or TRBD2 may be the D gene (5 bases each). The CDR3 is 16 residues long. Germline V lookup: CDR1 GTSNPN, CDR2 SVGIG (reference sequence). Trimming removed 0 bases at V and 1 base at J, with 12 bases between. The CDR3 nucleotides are TGTGCCTGGAGTGTACGGGGACGGGTGAACACCGGGGAGCTGTTTTTT. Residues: CAWSVRGRVNTGELFF. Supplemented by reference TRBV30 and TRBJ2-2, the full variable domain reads SQTIHQWPATLVQPVGSPLSLECTVEGTSNPNLYWYRQAAGRGLQLLFYSVGIGQISSEVPQNLSASRPQDRQFILSSKKLLLSDSGFYLCAWSVRGRVNTGELFFGEGSRLTVL.

The DNA for the CDR3 is TGTGCCAGCAGCTTGGGGGGCATCGGCTACGAGCAGTACTTC. It translates to CASSLGGIGYEQYF. The V call is TRBV7-9, the J call TRBJ2-7, with D perhaps being TRBD1 or TRBD2 (6 bases each). The CDR3 spans 14 residues. The germline V gene encodes CDR1 SEHNR and CDR2 FQNEAQ (reference sequence). Trimming shortened V by 3 bases and J by 3 bases, and 12 bases separated the two germline ends. Supplemented by reference TRBV7-9 and TRBJ2-7, the full variable domain reads DTGVSQNPRHKITKRGQNVTFRCDPISEHNRLYWYRQTLGQGPEFLTYFQNEAQLEKSRLLSDRFSAERPKGSFSTLEIQRTEQGDSAMYLCASSLGGIGYEQYFGPGTRLTVT.

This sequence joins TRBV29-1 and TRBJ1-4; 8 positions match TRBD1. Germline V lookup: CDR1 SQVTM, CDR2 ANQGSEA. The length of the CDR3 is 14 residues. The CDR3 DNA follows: TGCAGTTTCCAGGGGGCCGGGGCTAATGAAAAACTGTTTTTT. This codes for CSFQGAGANEKLFF.

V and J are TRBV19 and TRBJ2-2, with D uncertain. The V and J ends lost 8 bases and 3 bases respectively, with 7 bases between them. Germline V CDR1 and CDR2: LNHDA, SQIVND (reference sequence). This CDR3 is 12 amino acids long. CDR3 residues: CASLWDTGELFF. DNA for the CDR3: TGTGCCAGTTTGTGGGACACCGGGGAGCTGTTTTTT. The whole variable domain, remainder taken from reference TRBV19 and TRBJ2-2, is DGGITQSPKYLFRKEGQNVTLSCEQNLNHDAMYWYRQDPGQGLRLIYYSQIVNDFQKGDIAEGYSVSREKKESFPLTVTSAQKNPTAFYLCASLWDTGELFFGEGSRLTVL.

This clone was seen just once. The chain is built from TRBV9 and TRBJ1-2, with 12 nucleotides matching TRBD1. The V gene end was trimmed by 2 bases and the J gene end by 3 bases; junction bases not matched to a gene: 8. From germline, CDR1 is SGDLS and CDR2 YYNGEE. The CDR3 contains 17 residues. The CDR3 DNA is TGTGCCAGCAGCGTCCACCCCGGGACAGGGGGCGACTATGGCTACACCTTC. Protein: CASSVHPGTGGDYGYTF.

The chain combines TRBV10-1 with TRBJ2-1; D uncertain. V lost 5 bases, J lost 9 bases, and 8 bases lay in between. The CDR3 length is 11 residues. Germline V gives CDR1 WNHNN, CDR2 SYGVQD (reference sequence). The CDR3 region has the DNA TGCGCCAGCAGTCGGTGGGGTGAGCAGTTCTTC. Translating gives CASSRWGEQFF.

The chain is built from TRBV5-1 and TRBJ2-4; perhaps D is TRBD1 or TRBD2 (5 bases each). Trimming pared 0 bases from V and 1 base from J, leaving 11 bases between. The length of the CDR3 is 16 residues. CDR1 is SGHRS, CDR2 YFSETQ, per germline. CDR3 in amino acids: CASSLAPGTAKNIQYF. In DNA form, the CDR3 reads TGCGCCAGCAGCTTGGCCCCAGGGACCGCCAAAAACATTCAGTACTTC. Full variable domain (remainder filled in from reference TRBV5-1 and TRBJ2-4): KAGVTQTPRYLIKTRGQQVTLSCSPISGHRSVSWYQQTPGQGLQFLFEYFSETQRNKGNFPGRFSGRQFSNSRSEMNVSTLELGDSALYLCASSLAPGTAKNIQYFGAGTRLSVL.

The CDR3 loop reads CASSMGQGNTDTQYF. Here the CDR3 DNA reads TGTGCCAGTAGTATGGGACAGGGGAACACAGATACGCAGTATTTT. The V gene is TRBV19, the J gene TRBJ2-3, with TRBD1 identical over 10 bases. The CDR3 has 15 amino acids. Germline V CDR1 and CDR2: LNHDA, SQIVND (reference sequence). Unmatched junction bases numbered 2, after V lost 3 bases and J lost 2 bases.

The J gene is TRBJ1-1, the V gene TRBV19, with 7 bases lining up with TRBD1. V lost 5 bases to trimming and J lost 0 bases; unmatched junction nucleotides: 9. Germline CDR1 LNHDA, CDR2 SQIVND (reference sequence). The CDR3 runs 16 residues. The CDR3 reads CASSLSGGKLNTEAFF. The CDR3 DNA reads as TGTGCCAGTAGTTTGTCAGGGGGTAAGCTGAACACTGAAGCTTTCTTT.

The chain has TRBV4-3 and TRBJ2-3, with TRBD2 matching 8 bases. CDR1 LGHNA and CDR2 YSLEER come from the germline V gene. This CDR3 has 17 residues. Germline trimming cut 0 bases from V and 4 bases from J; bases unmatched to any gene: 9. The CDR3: CASSQDPAGARADTQYF. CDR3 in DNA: TGCGCCAGCAGCCAAGATCCAGCGGGAGCCCGCGCAGATACGCAGTATTTT.

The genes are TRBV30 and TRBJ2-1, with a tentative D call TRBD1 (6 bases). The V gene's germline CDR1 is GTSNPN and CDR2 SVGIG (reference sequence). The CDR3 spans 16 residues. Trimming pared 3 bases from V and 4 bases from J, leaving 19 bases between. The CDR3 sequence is CAWRDLRDITYNEQFF. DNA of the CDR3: TGTGCCTGGAGGGATCTACGGGACATAACTTACAATGAGCAGTTCTTC.

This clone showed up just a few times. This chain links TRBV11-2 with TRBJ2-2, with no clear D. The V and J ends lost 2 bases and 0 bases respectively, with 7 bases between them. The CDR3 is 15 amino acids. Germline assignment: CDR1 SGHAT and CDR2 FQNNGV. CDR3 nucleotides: TGTGCCAGCAGCTTACCCCTAGCGAACACCGGGGAGCTGTTTTTT. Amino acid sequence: CASSLPLANTGELFF.

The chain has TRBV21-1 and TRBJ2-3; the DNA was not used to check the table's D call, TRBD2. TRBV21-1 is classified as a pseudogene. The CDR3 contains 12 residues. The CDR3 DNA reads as TGTGCCAGCAGCCTAAGCACAGATACGCAGTATTTT. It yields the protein CASSLSTDTQYF.

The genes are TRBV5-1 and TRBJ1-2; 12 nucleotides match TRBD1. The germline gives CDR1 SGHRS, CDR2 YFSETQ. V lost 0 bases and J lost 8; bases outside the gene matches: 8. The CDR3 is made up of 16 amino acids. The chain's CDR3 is CASSLAAGQGAPGYTF. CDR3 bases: TGCGCCAGCAGCTTGGCCGCGGGACAGGGGGCGCCCGGCTACACCTTC.

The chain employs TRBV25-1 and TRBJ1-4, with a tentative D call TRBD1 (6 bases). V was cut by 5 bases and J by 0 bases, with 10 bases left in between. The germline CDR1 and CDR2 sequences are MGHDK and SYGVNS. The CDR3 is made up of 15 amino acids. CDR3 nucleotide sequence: TGTGCCAGCAGTTCCAGACAGGCAACTAATGAAAAACTGTTTTTT. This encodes CASSSRQATNEKLFF.

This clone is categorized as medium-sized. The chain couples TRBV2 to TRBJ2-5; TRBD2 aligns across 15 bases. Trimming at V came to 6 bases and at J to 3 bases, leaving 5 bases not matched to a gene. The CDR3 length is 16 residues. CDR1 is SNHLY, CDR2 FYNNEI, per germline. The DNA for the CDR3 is TGTGCCAGCAGGGAGGGACTAGCGGGAGGAGAAGAGACCCAGTACTTC. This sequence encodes CASREGLAGGEETQYF.

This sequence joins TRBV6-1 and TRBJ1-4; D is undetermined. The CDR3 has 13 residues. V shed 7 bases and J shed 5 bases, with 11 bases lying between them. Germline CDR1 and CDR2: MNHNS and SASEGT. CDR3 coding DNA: TGTGCCAGCAACCTGAAGTCAAATGAAAAACTGTTTTTT. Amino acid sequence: CASNLKSNEKLFF.